The T cell receptor beta chain described here comes from a study of cytomegalovirus exposure and HLA in healthy donors. Profiled with immunoSEQ multiplex PCR; TCRdb holds only in-frame clones, not every one. The table records about 180,000 clones, more than 75% of them present only once. This CDR3 has 12 amino acids. The count of this clone is one. Specimen: PBMCs. The chain recombines TRBV21-1 with TRBJ1-2. TRBV21-1 is a listed pseudogene. The clonotype was recovered from a woman aged 25 to 45 in good health and CMV-seronegative. The CDR3 here is CASRSRDYGYTF. The CDR3 coding sequence is TGTGCCAGCAGATCCCGGGACTATGGCTACACCTTC.